This entry is about one TCR beta chain. This clonotype has a handful of counts. This receptor's antigen is unknown. No base-level quality is on record; no much larger clone is a single base apart. Reading the germline V gene gives CDR1 KGHDR and CDR2 SFDVKD. At the junction V is shortened by 8 bases and J by 0 bases, with 6 bases in between. From its cysteine to its phenylalanine, the CDR3 spans 13 amino acids. The entry retains the CDR3 DNA only, 39 bases that are in frame from base 1. TCR beta CDR3 regions were amplified from RNA transcripts for repertoire sequencing. A first-round RT-PCR used HTBI primers with the Qiagen OneStep RT-PCR kit, followed by a second-round multiplex PCR, size selection and purification. Sequencing of the libraries was carried out on an Illumina HiSeq2000 in paired-end mode with 100 bp reads. Processing in the source paper ran as follows. SOAPnuke was used to process the reads, removing any read that contained adapters or uncalled bases, had a mean Phred below 15, or lacked an exact match to the constant primer or identifier. COPE v1.2.5 was used to merge high-quality paired reads. Clonotypes were defined as unique nucleotide sequences and were aligned to IMGT TRB V, D and J references using MiTCR v1.1. The analysis was limited to V-J combinations with a frequency above 0.0001, which together covered 99% to 99.2% of the repertoires. A TCR clonal expansion and chaos score per V-J combination was defined as the ratio of F50 clonal expansion to chaos observed in the TCRdist matrix. Features were reduced by Welch's t-statistics and random forest to roughly 14 V-J combinations, which fed a naive Bayes classifier. Thyroid-blood repertoire similarity was quantified with the Morisita-Horn index. TCRdb reran the public reads through fastp at Q25 and MiXCR, keeping productive beta chains. Rows merge per CDR3 protein into single entries with the most common DNA and genes. The V and J calls, along with clone size, are taken from TCRdb and not from the paper's own processing. Here the sample has about 230,000 distinct CDR3 sequences; 40% to 50% occur a single time. The ten largest make up 40% to 55% of the sample.

Ophthalmopathy patients had moderately to severely active disease, Clinical Activity Score of at least 3, NOSPECS grade of at least 4, and disease duration under 3 months. Patients with other autoimmune diseases, uncontrolled infections, pregnancy or lactation were excluded. Clinical symptoms, serum thyroxine, TRAb, thyroid ultrasound and orbital computed tomography formed the basis of the diagnosis. Ficoll-Paque density gradient centrifugation was used to isolate PBMCs from about 9.4 ml of fresh peripheral blood. Total RNA was extracted using Trizol reagent, and RNA quality was checked on an Agilent 2100 Bioanalyzer. This sample was taken from a study of Graves' ophthalmopathy and Graves' hyperthyroidism (dated by TCRdb to between 2017 and 2018). Looking at the study overall: Peripheral blood samples were taken at the time of initial diagnosis, before any treatment was given. In total, under 150 blood samples were TCR-sequenced: fewer than 50 ophthalmopathy, some 80 hyperthyroidism and some 17 hyperthyroidism-to-ophthalmopathy patients. To explore V-J signatures that separate ophthalmopathy from hyperthyroidism, a discovery set of about a hundred patients was enrolled, consisting of under 50 with ophthalmopathy and 57 with stable hyperthyroidism. An independent validation cohort comprised some 18 hyperthyroidism patients and over 15 patients who later progressed from hyperthyroidism to ophthalmopathy. Once sampling was done, hyperthyroidism patients were given methimazole at a starting dose of 30 mg daily, while ophthalmopathy patients were given high-dose intravenous methylprednisolone. In a handful of hyperthyroidism patients, the T-cell repertoires found in thyroid tissue were compared with those found in blood. The study used TCR beta repertoire signatures to distinguish Graves' ophthalmopathy from Graves' hyperthyroidism and to predict progression to ophthalmopathy.

General study outcomes and caveats: In cross-validation, the 13-signature model distinguished ophthalmopathy from stable hyperthyroidism with approximately 90% sensitivity and 81% to 82% specificity, while in the test set the corresponding values were about 79% and 69%. Most of the expanded thyroid clonotypes with a frequency above 0.001 were also detected in blood, and it was suggested that the thyroid immune response may be reflected by blood repertoires. In validation, the model predicted ophthalmopathy progression with about 71% sensitivity and about 77% specificity; around twelve predicted patients were CT-confirmed with GO in a median of around 6.5 months. No statistical method was used to set the sample size in advance, and the investigators knew which group each participant was assigned to.

This sequence was found in an adult man with Graves' ophthalmopathy. What was sequenced was peripheral blood. The rearrangement combines TRBV24-1 with TRBJ2-2, with no reliable assignment of the D segment. The nucleotide sequence is TGTGCCACCATTAACGCGAACACCGGGGAGCTGTTTTTT. It codes for CATINANTGELFF.